A single TCR beta chain is shown here with its context. Per the study methods: By means of reference gene primer amplification, nucleated cell counts were estimated. Method: immunoSEQ multiplex PCR; TCRdb's copy keeps in-frame clones and lacks some. The DNA gave D and trimming, while V, J and clone size come from that table. The data contain 200,000 to 250,000 clones, about four fifths of them singletons. From germline, CDR1 is MNHEY and CDR2 SVGAGI. This CDR3 contains 15 residues. The V segment lost 8 bases and the J segment 7 bases; nucleotides outside the gene matches: 12. The sample belongs to a study of blood T cell repertoires in COVID-19. Study information: COVID-19 samples collected from the United States, Italy and Spain covered acute and convalescent phases. Sources were T cells, B-cell-depleted T cells, or PBMCs; the material itself was cDNA or gDNA.

The chain has TRBV6-5 and TRBJ2-1, with 9 bases lining up with TRBD1. This receptor was obtained from a man aged 30 to 39 who had recovered from COVID-19. The source material was peripheral blood. The CDR3 is CASEPTGGLGNEQFF. As DNA, the CDR3 is TGTGCCAGCGAACCGACAGGGGGGCTCGGGAATGAGCAGTTCTTC.